The 11 T cell receptor beta chains listed next were all sequenced from one sample in a study of T-cell reconstitution after alpha-beta-depleted transplantation in children. Unique molecular identifiers were incorporated during preparation of the TCRbeta library. One entry per CDR3 protein, called by TCRdb with MiXCR from the PCR reads. The sample has fewer than 550,000 distinct CDR3 sequences; approximately 10% are singletons. The specimen was PBMCs, mostly from graft donor cells, collected 180 days after TCRalphabeta/CD19-depleted stem cell transplant. Receptors were obtained from a female patient aged 2-10 years who had a stem cell transplant for aplastic anemia, so the T cells may come from the graft donor.

The genes are TRBV4-3 and TRBJ2-5, with D uncertain. From germline, CDR1 is LGHNA and CDR2 YSLEER. Deletions cut 4 bases from V and 0 bases from J, with 9 bases between. There are 14 residues in the CDR3. The CDR3 is CASSLHADQETQYF. The CDR3 bases are TGCGCCAGCAGCCTACACGCGGACCAAGAGACCCAGTACTTC.

This chain joins TRBV19 and TRBJ1-5; D is possibly TRBD1 (5 bases). V shed 1 base and J shed 2 bases, with 12 bases lying between them. Germline-derived CDR1 and CDR2 are LNHDA and SQIVND (reference sequence). This CDR3 comprises 16 residues. CDR3 DNA: TGTGCCAGTAGTATAGGATGGAGACAGTGCAATCAGCCCCAGCATTTT. Translated, it gives CASSIGWRQCNQPQHF. The whole variable domain, filled in from reference TRBV19 and TRBJ1-5, reads DGGITQSPKYLFRKEGQNVTLSCEQNLNHDAMYWYRQDPGQGLRLIYYSQIVNDFQKGDIAEGYSVSREKKESFPLTVTSAQKNPTAFYLCASSIGWRQCNQPQHFGDGTRLSIL.

The genes are TRBV20-1 and TRBJ2-5; the D call may be TRBD1 or TRBD2 (5 bases each). V lost 2 bases and J lost 4, with 14 bases in between. This CDR3 contains 14 residues. CDR1 and CDR2 from the germline V gene are DFQATT and SNEGSKA (reference sequence). The CDR3 coding sequence is TGCAGTGCTAGAACCGGGACCCACGGAGAGACCCAGTACTTC. It codes for CSARTGTHGETQYF.

In this sample, this clonotype turned up many times. The V call is TRBV7-8, the J call TRBJ2-1; 10 bases fit TRBD2. The germline V gene encodes CDR1 SGHVS and CDR2 FQNEAQ. The CDR3 runs 16 residues. V lost 1 base and J lost 4; bases outside the gene matches: 4. CDR3 in amino acids: CASSLEGTSAYNEQFF. The CDR3 nucleotides read TGTGCCAGCAGCTTAGAGGGGACTAGCGCTTACAATGAGCAGTTCTTC. Based on the CDR3 plus reference TRBV7-8 and TRBJ2-1, the full variable domain is GAGVSQSPRYKVAKRGQDVALRCDPISGHVSLFWYQQALGQGPEFLTYFQNEAQLDKSGLPSDRFFAERPEGSVSTLKIQRTQQEDSAVYLCASSLEGTSAYNEQFFGPGTRLTVL.

This clonotype was found a few times. The chain joins TRBV5-1 to TRBJ2-1, with 11 bases that match TRBD2. The length of the CDR3 is 17 residues. Per the germline V gene, CDR1 is SGHRS and CDR2 is YFSETQ. Unmatched junction bases numbered 13, after V lost 5 bases and J lost 6 bases. The CDR3: CASSNVYTSGSFNEQFF. In DNA form, the CDR3 reads TGCGCCAGCAGTAATGTATACACTAGCGGGAGCTTCAATGAGCAGTTCTTC.

This clonotype was counted between two and nine times. This chain links TRBV4-3 with TRBJ2-7; no clear D gene. CDR1 is LGHNA, CDR2 YSLEER, per germline. The germline V and J ends were trimmed by 0 bases and 6 bases, with 9 bases remaining between them. CDR3 length equals 13 residues. The CDR3 loop is CASSQEAGPEQYF. The CDR3 DNA reads as TGCGCCAGCAGCCAAGAGGCAGGCCCCGAGCAGTACTTC.

This clonotype showed up just a few times. The chain couples TRBV6-5 to TRBJ2-7; 8 positions agree with TRBD1. After removal of 2 bases from V and 1 base from J, the junction contained 7 bases not matched to a gene. Germline V gives CDR1 MNHEY, CDR2 SVGAGI. The CDR3 totals 16 residues. CDR3 loop: CASSYTTGAKSYEQYV. The CDR3 DNA reads as TGTGCCAGCAGTTACACGACAGGGGCAAAGTCCTACGAGCAGTACGTC.

The chain carries TRBV7-2 and TRBJ2-5; TRBD1 aligns across 7 bases. The V segment lost 4 bases and the J segment 4 bases; nucleotides outside the gene matches: 6. The CDR3 loop spans 14 amino acids. Germline assignment: CDR1 SGHTA and CDR2 FQGNSA. CDR3 DNA sequence: TGTGCCAGCAGCTACACAGGGGCAGGAGAGACCCAGTACTTC. Its protein product is CASSYTGAGETQYF.

The CDR3 spells CASSSGGGKQFF. DNA of the CDR3: TGTGCCAGCAGTTCGGGGGGGGGAAAGCAGTTCTTC. J is TRBJ2-1 and V is TRBV6-5; 8 positions match TRBD2. V dropped 4 bases and J dropped 11; count of bases not matched to a gene: 4. This CDR3 region has 12 residues. Per the germline V gene, CDR1 is MNHEY and CDR2 is SVGAGI.

This clonotype was counted a few times. The chain uses TRBV3-1 and TRBJ2-2, with D tentatively TRBD1 or TRBD2 (5 bases each). Germline V gives CDR1 LGHDT, CDR2 YNNKEL (reference sequence). Deletions cut 8 bases from V and 7 bases from J, with 20 bases between. The CDR3 is 15 amino acids. The CDR3 DNA reads TGTGCCAGCCGCAGCCGGGACCTCATGGTCGGGGAGCTGTTTTTT. This translates into CASRSRDLMVGELFF.

This clonotype was counted only a few times. The J gene is TRBJ2-5, the V gene TRBV20-1; D is undetermined. Germline V gene data show CDR1 as DFQATT and CDR2 as SNEGSKA (reference sequence). This CDR3 comprises 13 residues. V lost 0 bases and J lost 1, with 6 bases in between. CDR3 sequence (DNA): TGCAGTGCTAGAGAGATCTTCCAAGAGACCCAGTACTTC. Amino acids: CSAREIFQETQYF.